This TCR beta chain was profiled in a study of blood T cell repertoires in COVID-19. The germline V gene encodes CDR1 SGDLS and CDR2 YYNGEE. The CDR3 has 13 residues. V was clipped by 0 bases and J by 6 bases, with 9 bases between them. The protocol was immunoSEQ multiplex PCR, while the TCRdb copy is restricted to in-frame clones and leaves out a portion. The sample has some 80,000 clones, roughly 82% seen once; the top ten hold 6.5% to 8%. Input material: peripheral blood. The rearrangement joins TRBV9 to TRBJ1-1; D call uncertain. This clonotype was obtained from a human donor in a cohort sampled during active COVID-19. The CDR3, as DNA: TGTGCCAGCAGCGTAGTTCTCGGGGCTGAAGCTTTCTTT. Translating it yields CASSVVLGAEAFF.